The T cell receptor beta chain under discussion was sequenced for a study of T cell responses to AZD1222 COVID-19 vaccine. Worth noting for this clone: Its antigen is not identified.

The CDR3 extends over 13 amino acids. V lost 0 bases, J lost 8 bases, and 3 bases stayed unmatched. CDR1 SGHNT and CDR2 YENEEA come from the germline V gene. Sequencing was performed with immunoSEQ multiplex PCR; in TCRdb, only in-frame clones are kept and a portion is missing. The sample lists 100,000 or so clones, approximately 87% occurring once. Study-wide results and caveats: Clonal diversity was possibly underestimated; the donors were predominantly white British and more often female. Repertoire sampling occurred only after the peak T cell response. Only a handful of AZD1222 recipients were seropositive at baseline. After two AZD1222 doses, spike-specific TCR breadth and depth rose versus day 0.

Sequenced material: peripheral blood, taken on day 0 of AZD1222 vaccination. This sequence was found in an adult in good health. This chain joins TRBV11-3 and TRBJ1-1, with TRBD1 identical over 7 bases. The CDR3 nucleotides are TGTGCCAGCAGCTTAGATCTCAGGGGGGAAGCTTTCTTT. Its translation: CASSLDLRGEAFF.